This TCR beta chain was retrieved from a study of cytomegalovirus exposure and HLA in healthy donors. The study ran its PCR with 60 Vbeta and 13 Jbeta primers. Assay: immunoSEQ multiplex PCR; the TCRdb copy retains only in-frame clones and omits some. Of 200,000 to 250,000 clones in the sample, under 85% are singletons; the top ten hold 1.7%. The sample holds one count of this clone. The CDR3 contains 16 residues. Trimming took 2 bases from V and 0 from J; bases not matched to a gene: 5. CDR1 is MNHEY and CDR2 is SVGAGI in the germline V gene. The sample comprised PBMCs. The V and J genes are TRBV6-5 and TRBJ1-2; 8 bases are a match to TRBD1. This clonotype was obtained from a man in his forties or fifties in good health and CMV-seronegative. The CDR3: CASSYKGTGANYGYTF. In nucleotides, the CDR3 is TGTGCCAGCAGTTACAAAGGGACAGGAGCTAACTATGGCTACACCTTC.